The clone carrying this TCR beta chain was detected only a few times. What it recognizes is unknown. The data derive from a study of CD8+CD57+ T cells in acquired aplastic anemia. Study-level findings and limits: For CD8+ Simpson's diversity, patients and controls showed no significant difference.

Individuals selected for sequencing had exhibited CD8+CD57+ cell expansion on flow cytometry. Profiling of TCR beta VDJ combinations and CDR3 sequences used genomic DNA as template. MiXCR was run by TCRdb on the reads, yielding one entry per CDR3 protein. The repertoire holds about 150,000 distinct CDR3 sequences, roughly half seen once, with about 12% in the top ten. The CDR3 sequence is 13 residues long. Germline V gene lookup returns CDR1 SGHVS and CDR2 FQNEAQ. The germline V and J ends were trimmed by 5 bases and 1 base, with 8 bases remaining between them. The sequencing sample was made of sorted CD4+, CD8+, or CD8+CD57+ T cells (not recorded which) from PBMCs. The V call is TRBV7-8, the J call TRBJ1-1; D remains ambiguous. This receptor was obtained from a human donor with aplastic anemia. The CDR3 loop is CASSLNKNTEAFF. The CDR3, as DNA: TGTGCCAGCAGCCTCAACAAGAACACTGAAGCTTTCTTT.